What follows is one T cell receptor beta chain and its context. Its antigen is not identified. This sample is part of a study of cytomegalovirus exposure and HLA in healthy donors. Researchers ran the PCR with 60 Vbeta and 13 Jbeta primers. Original data processing: A follow-up analysis tallied 73 million or so unique TCR beta chains, 8.5 million to 14 million shared. Assay: immunoSEQ multiplex PCR; the TCRdb copy retains only in-frame clones and omits some. That table gives V, J and clone size, and the DNA gave D and trimming. This table has tens of thousands of clones, roughly 90% appearing once. General study findings and limits: As a later analysis showed, a missense DCLRE1C variant was linked to trimming of TCR beta V- and J-genes.

The sequenced sample consisted of PBMCs. The receptor's source is a man aged 25-45 years in good health and CMV-seropositive.

This CDR3 reads CASSADRGRGYTF. CDR3 bases: TGTGCCAGCAGCGCAGACAGGGGGCGAGGCTACACCTTC. The chain combines TRBV6-1 with TRBJ1-2, with 10 bases fitting TRBD1. This CDR3 is 13 amino acids long. CDR1 and CDR2 from the germline V gene are MNHNS and SASEGT. Trimming cost V 6 bases and J 8 bases; bases outside gene matches: 6.